Below, one TCR beta chain is given with its context. Its specificity is unknown. The entry originates in a study of OX40 agonist ivuxolimab in advanced cancers. Whole-study findings and limits: The antigen specificity of the peripheral T cells (those that were expanded) was not determined.

Method: immunoSEQ multiplex PCR; TCRdb's copy keeps in-frame clones and lacks some. The table lists approximately 54,000 clones, around 81% of them singletons. The germline V gene encodes CDR1 SEHNR and CDR2 FQNEAQ (reference sequence). This CDR3 comprises 15 residues. After removal of 3 bases from V and 6 bases from J, the junction contained 6 bases not matched to a gene. This material consisted of CD4+ or CD8+ T cells sorted from blood, taken in a trial of the OX40 agonist ivuxolimab. The chain joins TRBV7-9 to TRBJ2-3; 10 positions agree with TRBD1. This TCR was recovered from an adult with an advanced solid tumor such as melanoma, head and neck, liver or kidney cancer. CDR3 coding DNA: TGTGCCAGCAGCTTTGGACAGGGGGGAGTCGATACGCAGTATTTT. Its translation is CASSFGQGGVDTQYF.